This T cell receptor beta chain was obtained from a study of cytomegalovirus exposure and HLA in healthy donors. The data were produced by immunoSEQ multiplex PCR, yet TCRdb's version contains in-frame clones alone and is incomplete. The profile covers around 150,000 clones, with 95% to 96% appearing a single time and approximately 1% taken by the ten largest. Per germline, CDR1 SGHRS and CDR2 YFSETQ. V dropped 0 bases and J dropped 4; count of bases not matched to a gene: 1. The CDR3 spans 14 residues. About this clone: Other DNA variants within this sample encode the same CDR3.

The sequenced material came from PBMCs. This TCR came from a woman aged 18 to 35 in good health and CMV-seronegative. This chain joins TRBV5-1 and TRBJ2-7; 10 positions agree with TRBD1. The CDR3 is CASSLGQGAYEQYF. The CDR3 nucleotides read TGCGCCAGCAGCTTGGGACAGGGGGCTTACGAGCAGTACTTC.